These T cell receptor beta chains were read from a single sample in a study of T cell responses to AZD1222 COVID-19 vaccine. Measured with immunoSEQ multiplex PCR; TCRdb has only the in-frame clones, and not every one. The data hold under 150,000 clones, with roughly 90% observed a single time. This material consisted of peripheral blood, taken on day 0 of AZD1222 vaccination. Every receptor here comes from an adult in good health. CDR3s include the opening cysteine and the closing phenylalanine or tryptophan. D genes are given only for firm matches. Rows may omit the clone size; those that give it use once, few, many or a size class.

v_call: TRBV9; d_call: TRBD1; j_call: TRBJ2-7; clone_size: NA; cdr3_aa: CASSDRQGEGEQYF; cdr3_nt: TGTGCCAGCAGCGACCGACAGGGGGAGGGTGAGCAGTACTTC
v_call: TRBV9; d_call: NA; j_call: TRBJ1-2; clone_size: NA; cdr3_aa: CASRTEEDYGYTF; cdr3_nt: TGTGCCAGCAGGACTGAGGAGGACTATGGCTACACCTTC
v_call: TRBV5-4; d_call: TRBD2; j_call: TRBJ2-2; clone_size: NA; cdr3_aa: CASRFGTSDRAGELFF; cdr3_nt: TGTGCCAGCAGATTCGGGACTAGCGATCGGGCCGGGGAGCTGTTTTTT
v_call: TRBV7-9; d_call: NA; j_call: TRBJ1-2; clone_size: NA; cdr3_aa: CASSLALGLGYTF; cdr3_nt: TGTGCCAGCAGCTTAGCGCTTGGGTTAGGCTACACCTTC
v_call: TRBV28; d_call: NA; j_call: TRBJ2-7; clone_size: NA; cdr3_aa: CASRVGGIGTSGVYEQYF; cdr3_nt: TGTGCCAGCAGGGTCGGAGGGATCGGGACCAGTGGGGTCTACGAGCAGTACTTC
v_call: TRBV6-1; d_call: NA; j_call: TRBJ1-5; clone_size: few; cdr3_aa: CASSENEGVGNQPQHF; cdr3_nt: TGTGCCAGCAGTGAAAACGAAGGGGTGGGCAATCAGCCCCAGCATTTT
v_call: TRBV28; d_call: NA; j_call: TRBJ1-1; clone_size: NA; cdr3_aa: CASRQQDTEAFF; cdr3_nt: TGTGCCAGCAGGCAGCAGGACACTGAAGCTTTCTTT
v_call: TRBV7-6; d_call: TRBD2; j_call: TRBJ2-2; clone_size: many; cdr3_aa: CASSPRTSGRIAGELFF; cdr3_nt: TGTGCCAGCAGCCCTCGGACTAGCGGGAGGATTGCCGGGGAGCTGTTTTTT
v_call: TRBV19; d_call: NA; j_call: TRBJ2-2; clone_size: once; cdr3_aa: CASSIRHTNTGELFF; cdr3_nt: TGTGCCAGTAGTATCAGACATACGAACACCGGGGAGCTGTTTTTT
v_call: TRBV10-3; d_call: NA; j_call: TRBJ2-1; clone_size: NA; cdr3_aa: CAISRTEGEYEQFF; cdr3_nt: TGTGCCATCAGCCGCACGGAGGGAGAATATGAGCAGTTCTTC
v_call: TRBV4-2; d_call: NA; j_call: TRBJ1-3; clone_size: NA; cdr3_aa: CASSIGGGNTIYF; cdr3_nt: TGTGCCAGCAGTATAGGGGGGGGAAACACCATATATTTT
v_call: TRBV18; d_call: NA; j_call: TRBJ2-5; clone_size: NA; cdr3_aa: CASSQLQGMETQYF; cdr3_nt: TGTGCCAGCTCGCAACTCCAGGGGATGGAGACCCAGTACTTC
v_call: TRBV6-5; d_call: TRBD1; j_call: TRBJ2-7; clone_size: NA; cdr3_aa: CASSSQDRVSSYEQYF; cdr3_nt: TGTGCCAGCAGTTCCCAGGACAGGGTGAGCTCCTACGAGCAGTACTTC
v_call: TRBV5-6; d_call: TRBD2; j_call: TRBJ2-1; clone_size: NA; cdr3_aa: CASSLEGTSGTYNEQFF; cdr3_nt: TGTGCCAGCAGCTTGGAGGGGACTAGCGGGACCTACAATGAGCAGTTCTTC
v_call: TRBV7-9; d_call: NA; j_call: TRBJ1-2; clone_size: NA; cdr3_aa: CASSLSAGQDGYTF; cdr3_nt: TGTGCCAGCAGCTTATCAGCGGGGCAGGATGGCTACACCTTC
v_call: TRBV6-6; d_call: NA; j_call: TRBJ2-7; clone_size: NA; cdr3_aa: CASSQRPDKSYEQYF; cdr3_nt: TGTGCCAGCAGCCAAAGGCCGGACAAATCCTACGAGCAGTACTTC
v_call: TRBV2; d_call: NA; j_call: TRBJ2-1; clone_size: NA; cdr3_aa: CASRQGTIPGNEQFF; cdr3_nt: TGTGCCAGCAGGCAGGGGACAATCCCGGGGAATGAGCAGTTCTTC
v_call: TRBV10-3; d_call: TRBD2; j_call: TRBJ2-7; clone_size: NA; cdr3_aa: CAISKTSGVSAYEQYF; cdr3_nt: TGTGCCATCAGTAAGACTAGCGGGGTTTCAGCCTACGAGCAGTACTTC
v_call: TRBV11-2; d_call: NA; j_call: TRBJ2-7; clone_size: NA; cdr3_aa: CASRPSAYEQYF; cdr3_nt: TGTGCCAGCAGGCCATCCGCCTACGAGCAGTACTTC
v_call: TRBV7-9; d_call: TRBD1; j_call: TRBJ1-4; clone_size: NA; cdr3_aa: CASSSQTGGNEKLFF; cdr3_nt: TGTGCCAGCAGCTCGCAGACAGGGGGGAATGAAAAACTGTTTTTT
v_call: TRBV6-5; d_call: NA; j_call: TRBJ2-7; clone_size: NA; cdr3_aa: CASGFGDEQYF; cdr3_nt: TGTGCCAGCGGATTTGGGGACGAGCAGTACTTC
v_call: TRBV27; d_call: NA; j_call: TRBJ2-1; clone_size: NA; cdr3_aa: CASSFPPEQFF; cdr3_nt: TGTGCCAGCAGTTTCCCTCCTGAGCAGTTCTTC
v_call: TRBV29-1; d_call: NA; j_call: TRBJ1-1; clone_size: NA; cdr3_aa: CSVEVYTEAFF; cdr3_nt: TGCAGCGTTGAAGTGTACACTGAAGCTTTCTTT
v_call: TRBV6-2/TRBV6-3; d_call: NA; j_call: TRBJ1-3; clone_size: NA; cdr3_aa: CASSYGSGNTIYF; cdr3_nt: TGTGCCAGCAGTTATGGATCTGGAAACACCATATATTTT
v_call: TRBV4-3; d_call: NA; j_call: TRBJ2-6; clone_size: NA; cdr3_aa: CASSQSGARANVLTF; cdr3_nt: TGCGCCAGCAGTCAGAGTGGGGCAAGGGCCAACGTCCTGACTTTC
v_call: TRBV7-8; d_call: NA; j_call: TRBJ1-6; clone_size: NA; cdr3_aa: CASSLAGRRSGSPLHF; cdr3_nt: TGTGCCAGCAGCTTAGCGGGCCGCCGCAGTGGTTCACCCCTCCACTTT
v_call: TRBV5-6; d_call: NA; j_call: TRBJ1-1; clone_size: once; cdr3_aa: CASSRQLVTEAFF; cdr3_nt: TGTGCCAGCAGCCGCCAATTGGTGACTGAAGCTTTCTTT
v_call: TRBV12-5; d_call: TRBD1; j_call: TRBJ2-7; clone_size: NA; cdr3_aa: CASGVPSGTGRSEQYF; cdr3_nt: TGTGCTAGTGGTGTTCCCTCCGGGACAGGTCGGTCCGAGCAGTACTTC
v_call: TRBV30; d_call: TRBD1; j_call: TRBJ1-2; clone_size: NA; cdr3_aa: CAWKDRYLVGYTF; cdr3_nt: TGTGCCTGGAAGGACAGGTACCTCGTTGGCTACACCTTC
v_call: TRBV18; d_call: NA; j_call: TRBJ1-5; clone_size: few; cdr3_aa: CASSPQMSNQPQHF; cdr3_nt: TGTGCCAGCTCACCACAGATGAGCAATCAGCCCCAGCATTTT
v_call: TRBV7-9; d_call: NA; j_call: TRBJ1-4; clone_size: NA; cdr3_aa: CASSLPRGHSEKLFF; cdr3_nt: TGTGCCAGCAGCCTCCCACGGGGACATAGTGAAAAACTGTTTTTT
v_call: TRBV30; d_call: TRBD1; j_call: TRBJ2-5; clone_size: NA; cdr3_aa: CAWRTQGKRETQYF; cdr3_nt: TGTGCCTGGAGAACACAGGGGAAGCGCGAGACCCAGTACTTC
v_call: TRBV6-5; d_call: NA; j_call: TRBJ1-5; clone_size: once; cdr3_aa: CASSDYRDSNQPQHF; cdr3_nt: TGTGCCAGCAGCGATTACAGGGATAGCAATCAGCCCCAGCATTTT
v_call: TRBV27; d_call: TRBD1; j_call: TRBJ1-2; clone_size: NA; cdr3_aa: CASRRQGSYGYTF; cdr3_nt: TGTGCCAGCAGGAGACAGGGGAGCTATGGCTACACCTTC
v_call: TRBV5-8; d_call: NA; j_call: TRBJ2-1; clone_size: NA; cdr3_aa: CASSFDEQFF; cdr3_nt: TGTGCCAGCAGCTTTGATGAGCAGTTCTTC
v_call: TRBV6-4; d_call: NA; j_call: TRBJ2-1; clone_size: NA; cdr3_aa: CASSDPDSYNEQFF; cdr3_nt: TGTGCCAGCAGTGACCCCGACAGCTACAATGAGCAGTTCTTC
v_call: TRBV2; d_call: NA; j_call: TRBJ2-3; clone_size: NA; cdr3_aa: CASGPAGAYDTQYF; cdr3_nt: TGTGCCAGCGGTCCGGCAGGGGCATATGATACGCAGTATTTT
v_call: TRBV24-1; d_call: NA; j_call: TRBJ2-3; clone_size: NA; cdr3_aa: CATSDLGGGADTQYF; cdr3_nt: TGTGCCACCAGTGATTTGGGCGGGGGCGCAGATACGCAGTATTTT
v_call: TRBV27; d_call: TRBD1; j_call: TRBJ1-2; clone_size: NA; cdr3_aa: CASSLSGQGYGYTF; cdr3_nt: TGTGCCAGCAGTTTATCGGGACAGGGGTATGGCTACACCTTC
v_call: TRBV28; d_call: NA; j_call: TRBJ1-1; clone_size: NA; cdr3_aa: CASSLQGVNTEAFF; cdr3_nt: TGTGCCAGCAGTTTGCAGGGCGTGAACACTGAAGCTTTCTTT
v_call: TRBV29-1; d_call: NA; j_call: TRBJ2-1; clone_size: NA; cdr3_aa: CSVVGRGDEQFF; cdr3_nt: TGCAGCGTTGTGGGCAGGGGAGATGAGCAGTTCTTC
v_call: TRBV5-1; d_call: NA; j_call: TRBJ2-1; clone_size: once; cdr3_aa: CASSLALGLGEQFF; cdr3_nt: TGCGCCAGCAGCTTGGCGTTGGGGCTCGGTGAGCAGTTCTTC
v_call: TRBV9; d_call: NA; j_call: TRBJ1-3; clone_size: NA; cdr3_aa: CASSLGPFRNTIYF; cdr3_nt: TGTGCCAGCAGCCTAGGGCCCTTTCGAAACACCATATATTTT
v_call: TRBV5-1; d_call: TRBD1; j_call: TRBJ1-2; clone_size: NA; cdr3_aa: CASSLGFGTVGGYTF; cdr3_nt: TGCGCCAGCAGCTTGGGCTTTGGGACAGTTGGCGGCTACACCTTC
v_call: TRBV30; d_call: NA; j_call: TRBJ2-1; clone_size: NA; cdr3_aa: CAWSVREDHEQFF; cdr3_nt: TGTGCCTGGAGTGTGAGGGAGGATCATGAGCAGTTCTTC